This entry describes one T cell receptor beta chain. This specimen belongs to a study of technical replicates of blood from a handful of donors. The germline gives CDR1 MNHEY, CDR2 SMNVEV (reference sequence). Trimming removed 0 bases at V and 2 bases at J, with 6 bases between. CDR3 length: 14 residues. Measured with immunoSEQ multiplex PCR; TCRdb has only the in-frame clones, and not every one. The table lists 65,000 to 85,000 clones, around 90% of them singletons. The sequence came from a human donor in good health. The material sequenced was T cells isolated from PBMCs. The V and J genes are TRBV27 and TRBJ2-3; no clear D. CDR3 DNA sequence: TGTGCCAGCAGTTTATCACTGCTCACAGATACGCAGTATTTT. Translated, it gives CASSLSLLTDTQYF.